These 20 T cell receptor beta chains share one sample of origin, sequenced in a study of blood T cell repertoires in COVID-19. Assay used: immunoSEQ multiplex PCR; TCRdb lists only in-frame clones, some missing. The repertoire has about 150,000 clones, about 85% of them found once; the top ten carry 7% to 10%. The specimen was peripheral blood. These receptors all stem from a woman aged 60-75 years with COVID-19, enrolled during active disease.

CDR3 loop: CASGLITGGTGGELFF. The CDR3 bases are TGTGCTAGTGGTTTGATCACAGGGGGTACCGGCGGGGAGCTGTTTTTT. This chain joins TRBV12-5 and TRBJ2-2; 8 positions agree with TRBD1. Per germline, CDR1 LGHNT and CDR2 FRNRAP. CDR3 length equals 16 residues. V shed 2 bases and J 7 bases; nucleotides not matched to a gene: 9.

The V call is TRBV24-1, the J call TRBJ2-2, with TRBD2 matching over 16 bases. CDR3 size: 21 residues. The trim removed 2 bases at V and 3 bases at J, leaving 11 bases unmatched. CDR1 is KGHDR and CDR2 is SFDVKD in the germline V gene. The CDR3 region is CATSDWGTSGRAGLDTGELFF. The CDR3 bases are TGTGCCACCAGTGATTGGGGGACTAGCGGGAGGGCCGGGTTGGACACCGGGGAGCTGTTTTTT.

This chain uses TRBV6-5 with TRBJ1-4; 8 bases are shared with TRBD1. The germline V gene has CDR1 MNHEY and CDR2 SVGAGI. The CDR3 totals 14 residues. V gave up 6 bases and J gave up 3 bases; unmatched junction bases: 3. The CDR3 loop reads CASRTGVANEKLFF. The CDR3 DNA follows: TGTGCCAGCAGGACAGGGGTCGCTAATGAAAAACTGTTTTTT.

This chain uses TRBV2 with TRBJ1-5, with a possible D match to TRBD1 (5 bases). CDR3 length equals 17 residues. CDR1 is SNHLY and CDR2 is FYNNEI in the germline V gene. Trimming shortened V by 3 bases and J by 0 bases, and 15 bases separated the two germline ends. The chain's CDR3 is CASSEQGGSYSNQPQHF. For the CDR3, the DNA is TGTGCCAGCAGTGAGCAGGGAGGATCTTATAGCAATCAGCCCCAGCATTTT.

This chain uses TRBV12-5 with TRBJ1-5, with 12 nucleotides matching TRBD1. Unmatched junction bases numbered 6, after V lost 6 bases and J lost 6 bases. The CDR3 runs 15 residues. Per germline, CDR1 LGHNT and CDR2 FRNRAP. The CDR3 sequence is CASGPGQGASQPQHF. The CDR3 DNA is TGTGCTAGTGGGCCGGGACAGGGGGCAAGTCAGCCCCAGCATTTT.

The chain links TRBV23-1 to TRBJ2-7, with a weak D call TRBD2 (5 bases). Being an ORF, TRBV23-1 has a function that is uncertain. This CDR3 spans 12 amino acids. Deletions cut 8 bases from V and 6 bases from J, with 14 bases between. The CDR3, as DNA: TGCGCCAGCCAAAGAGGGCCTGGCGAGCAGTACTTC. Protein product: CASQRGPGEQYF.

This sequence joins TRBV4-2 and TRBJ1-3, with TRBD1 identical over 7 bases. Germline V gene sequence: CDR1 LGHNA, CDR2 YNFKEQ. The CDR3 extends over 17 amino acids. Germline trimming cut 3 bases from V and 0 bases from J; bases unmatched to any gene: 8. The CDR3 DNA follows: TGTGCCAGCAGCCAGGGAAGGACAGGCCCCTCTGGAAACACCATATATTTT. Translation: CASSQGRTGPSGNTIYF.

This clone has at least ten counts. CDR3 in DNA: TGTGCCGGGACTAGCGGGGTGAATGAGCAGTTCTTC. Its translation: CAGTSGVNEQFF. The chain uses TRBV30 and TRBJ2-1, with TRBD2 identical over 13 bases. This CDR3 contains 12 residues. Trimming at V came to 8 bases and at J to 7 bases, leaving 2 bases not matched to a gene. Germline V gives CDR1 GTSNPN, CDR2 SVGIG (reference sequence).

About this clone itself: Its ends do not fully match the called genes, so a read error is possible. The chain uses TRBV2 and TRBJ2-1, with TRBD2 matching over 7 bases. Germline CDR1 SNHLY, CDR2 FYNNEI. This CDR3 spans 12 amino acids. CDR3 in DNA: TGTGCCAGCAGTGAAGCAAGGACTAGTGCGCTCTTC. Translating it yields CASSEARTSALF.

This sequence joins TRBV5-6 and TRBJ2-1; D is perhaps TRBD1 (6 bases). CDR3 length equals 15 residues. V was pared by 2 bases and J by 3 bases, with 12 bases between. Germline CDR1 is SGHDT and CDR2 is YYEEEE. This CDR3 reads CASSLSDRFYNEQFF. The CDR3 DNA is TGTGCCAGCAGCTTATCTGACAGGTTCTACAATGAGCAGTTCTTC.

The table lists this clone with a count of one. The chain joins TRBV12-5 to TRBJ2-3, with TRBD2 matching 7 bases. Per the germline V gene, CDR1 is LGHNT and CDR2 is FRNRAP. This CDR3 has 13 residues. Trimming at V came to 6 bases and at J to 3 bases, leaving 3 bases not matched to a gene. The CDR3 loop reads CASGAGETDTQYF. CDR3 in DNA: TGTGCTAGTGGCGCGGGGGAGACAGATACGCAGTATTTT.

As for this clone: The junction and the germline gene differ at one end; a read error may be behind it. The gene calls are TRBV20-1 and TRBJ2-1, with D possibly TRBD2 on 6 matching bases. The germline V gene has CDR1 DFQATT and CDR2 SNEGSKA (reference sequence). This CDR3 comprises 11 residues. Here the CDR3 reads CSVRLVSEQFF. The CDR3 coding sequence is TGCAGTGTTAGACTAGTCAGTGAGCAGTTCTTC.

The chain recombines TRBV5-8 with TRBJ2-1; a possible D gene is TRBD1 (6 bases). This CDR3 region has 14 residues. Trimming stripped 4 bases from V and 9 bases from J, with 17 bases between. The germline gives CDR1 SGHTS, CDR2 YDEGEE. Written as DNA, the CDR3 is TGTGCCAGCAGCATGACAGGTGGGGTCGGTGAGCAGTTCTTC. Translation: CASSMTGGVGEQFF.

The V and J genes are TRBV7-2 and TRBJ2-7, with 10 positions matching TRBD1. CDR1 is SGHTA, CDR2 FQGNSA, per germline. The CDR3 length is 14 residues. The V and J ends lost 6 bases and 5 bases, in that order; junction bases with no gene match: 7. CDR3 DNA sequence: TGTGCCAGCAGACCTCGGACAGGGGGGCACGAGCAGTACTTC. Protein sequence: CASRPRTGGHEQYF.

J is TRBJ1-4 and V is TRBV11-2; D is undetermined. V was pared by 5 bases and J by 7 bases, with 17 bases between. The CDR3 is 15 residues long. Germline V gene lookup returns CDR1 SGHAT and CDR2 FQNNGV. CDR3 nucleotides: TGTGCCAGCAGCCCAGGTAGTTGGTTAGGTGAAAAACTGTTTTTT. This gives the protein CASSPGSWLGEKLFF.

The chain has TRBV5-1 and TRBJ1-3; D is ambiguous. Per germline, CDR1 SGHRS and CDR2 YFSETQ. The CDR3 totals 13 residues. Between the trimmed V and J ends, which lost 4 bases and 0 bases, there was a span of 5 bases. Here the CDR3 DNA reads TGCGCCAGCAGCCCCTTCTCTGGAAACACCATATATTTT. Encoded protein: CASSPFSGNTIYF.

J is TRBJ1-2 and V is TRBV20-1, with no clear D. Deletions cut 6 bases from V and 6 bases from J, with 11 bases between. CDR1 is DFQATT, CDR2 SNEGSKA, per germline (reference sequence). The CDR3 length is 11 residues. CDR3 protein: CSARREDGYTF. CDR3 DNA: TGCAGTGCCCGCCGGGAGGATGGCTACACCTTC.

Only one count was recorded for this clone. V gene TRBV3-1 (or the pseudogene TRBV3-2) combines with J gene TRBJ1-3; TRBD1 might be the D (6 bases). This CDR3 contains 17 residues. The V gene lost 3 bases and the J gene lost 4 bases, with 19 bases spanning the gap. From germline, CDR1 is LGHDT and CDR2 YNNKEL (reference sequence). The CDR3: CASSHSWPGAEGNTIYF. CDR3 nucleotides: TGTGCCAGCAGCCACTCCTGGCCAGGGGCGGAAGGAAACACCATATATTTT.

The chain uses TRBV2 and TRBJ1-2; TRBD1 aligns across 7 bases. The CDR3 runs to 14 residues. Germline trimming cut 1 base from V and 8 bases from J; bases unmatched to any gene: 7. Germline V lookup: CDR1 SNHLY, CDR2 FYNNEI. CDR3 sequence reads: CASSEGDSVRGYTF. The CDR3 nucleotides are TGTGCCAGCAGTGAAGGGGACAGCGTTCGGGGCTACACCTTC.

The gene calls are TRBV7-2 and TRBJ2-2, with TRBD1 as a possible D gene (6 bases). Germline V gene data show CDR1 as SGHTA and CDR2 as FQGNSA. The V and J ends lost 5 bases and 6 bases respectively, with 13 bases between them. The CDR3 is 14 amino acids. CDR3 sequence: CASSPGVGAGELFF. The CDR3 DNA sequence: TGTGCCAGCAGCCCAGGGGTGGGGGCCGGGGAGCTGTTTTTT.